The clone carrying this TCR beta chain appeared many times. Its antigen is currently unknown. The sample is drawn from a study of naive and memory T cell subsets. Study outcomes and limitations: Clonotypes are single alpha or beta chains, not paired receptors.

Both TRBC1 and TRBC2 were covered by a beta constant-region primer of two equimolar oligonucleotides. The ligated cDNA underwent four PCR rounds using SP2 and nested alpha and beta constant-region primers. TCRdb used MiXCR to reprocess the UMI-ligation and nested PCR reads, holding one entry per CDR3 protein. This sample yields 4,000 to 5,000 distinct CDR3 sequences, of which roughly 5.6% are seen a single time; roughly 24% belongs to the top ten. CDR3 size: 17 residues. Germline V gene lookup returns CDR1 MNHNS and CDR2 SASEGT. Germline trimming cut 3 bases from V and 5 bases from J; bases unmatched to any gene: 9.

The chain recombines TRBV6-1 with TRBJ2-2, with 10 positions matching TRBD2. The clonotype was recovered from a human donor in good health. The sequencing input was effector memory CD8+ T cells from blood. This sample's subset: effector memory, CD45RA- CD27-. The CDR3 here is CASSEGAGGPGTGELFF. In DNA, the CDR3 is TGTGCCAGCAGTGAGGGAGCGGGAGGGCCGGGAACCGGGGAGCTGTTTTTT.